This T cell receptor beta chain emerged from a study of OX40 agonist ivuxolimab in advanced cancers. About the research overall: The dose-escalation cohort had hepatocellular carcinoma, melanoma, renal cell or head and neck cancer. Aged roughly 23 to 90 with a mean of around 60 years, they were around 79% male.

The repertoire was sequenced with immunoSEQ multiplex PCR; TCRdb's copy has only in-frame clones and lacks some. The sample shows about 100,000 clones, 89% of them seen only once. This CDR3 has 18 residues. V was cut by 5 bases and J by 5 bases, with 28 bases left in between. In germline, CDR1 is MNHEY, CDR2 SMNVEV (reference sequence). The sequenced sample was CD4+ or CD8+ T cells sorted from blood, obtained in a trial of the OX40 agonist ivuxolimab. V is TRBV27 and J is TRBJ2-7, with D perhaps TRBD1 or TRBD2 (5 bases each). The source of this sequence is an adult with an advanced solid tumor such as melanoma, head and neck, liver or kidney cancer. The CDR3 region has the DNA TGTGCCAGCAGTCTCCGCCGGGACCAATCATATAGCGTCCACGAGCAGTACTTC. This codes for CASSLRRDQSYSVHEQYF.